This T cell receptor (beta chain) was sequenced for a study of shared T cell receptors in the human thymus. Germline V gives CDR1 SGHRS, CDR2 YFSETQ. CDR3 length: 14 residues. Assay used: immunoSEQ multiplex PCR; TCRdb lists only in-frame clones, some missing. The profile covers more than 550,000 clones, with more than 70% appearing a single time and roughly 0.0094% taken by the ten largest. This same sample was also part of a study on human thymus T cells. Per that study: Finnish infants who were healthy and having corrective surgery for congenital heart defects made up the donors. Resections from corrective heart surgery provided thymus tissue. It looked as if thymic and blood repertoires used V and J genes in a biased way. Thymic repertoires from unrelated individuals overlapped highly, related research reported.

Input material: thymocytes. The chain carries TRBV5-1 and TRBJ2-5; D may be TRBD1 (6 bases). The tail of the sequence fits TRBJ2-7 better, so the J call may be wrong. The clonotype originates from a boy under two years old with a congenital heart defect. The CDR3 spells CASSLGTRGYEQYF. CDR3 coding DNA: TGCGCCAGCAGCTTGGGTACAAGGGGGTACGAGCAGTACTTC.